The 15 T cell receptor beta chains presented below share a single source sample, sequenced in a study of T cell responses to AZD1222 COVID-19 vaccine. Sequenced by immunoSEQ multiplex PCR; TCRdb stores in-frame clones only, minus some. Among 150,000 to 180,000 clones listed, 75% to 90% were seen once. Sequenced material: peripheral blood, taken 28 days after the second AZD1222 dose. The receptors stem from an adult who received the AZD1222 COVID-19 vaccine.

The J gene is TRBJ1-2, the V gene TRBV2; D not resolved. V dropped 6 bases and J dropped 3 bases, with 17 bases sitting between them. CDR3 length: 15 residues. Germline CDR1 is SNHLY and CDR2 is FYNNEI. CDR3 DNA sequence: TGTGCCAGCAGGCACGACGGCGCGGCGGACTATGGCTACACCTTC. Its translation is CASRHDGAADYGYTF. Complete variable domain (other parts from reference TRBV2 and TRBJ1-2): EPEVTQTPSHQVTQMGQEVILRCVPISNHLYFYWYRQILGQKVEFLVSFYNNEISEKSEIFDDQFSVERPDGSNFTLKIRSTKLEDSAMYFCASRHDGAADYGYTFGSGTRLTVV.

This clone was seen only a few times. CDR3 DNA sequence: TGTGCCAGCAGTCCATCGGGACGGGATAGCAATCAGCCCCAGCATTTT. Residues: CASSPSGRDSNQPQHF. This sequence joins TRBV28 and TRBJ1-5; TRBD1 might be the D (5 bases). V gave up 5 bases and J gave up 0 bases, with 14 bases separating them. The CDR3 consists of 16 residues. Germline-derived CDR1 and CDR2 are MDHEN and SYDVKM.

The chain carries TRBV4-3 and TRBJ2-3; the match to TRBD2 covers 8 bases. CDR1 is LGHNA and CDR2 is YSLEER in the germline V gene. The CDR3 contains 18 residues. Trimming removed 1 base from V and 0 bases from J; junction bases left unmatched: 9. In nucleotides, the CDR3 is TGCGCCAGCAGCCAAGGGGCTAGCGGGTTATCTAGCACAGATACGCAGTATTTT. Translation gives CASSQGASGLSSTDTQYF.

The rearrangement uses TRBV3-1 (or the pseudogene TRBV3-2) and TRBJ1-3; D gene unclear. The V end lost 1 base, the J end lost 2 bases, and 9 bases lay between the germline ends. Germline V gives CDR1 LGHDT, CDR2 YNNKEL (reference sequence). The CDR3 consists of 15 residues. DNA of the CDR3: TGTGCCAGCAGCCAAGTAAGCAGACCTGGAAACACCATATATTTT. Its translation is CASSQVSRPGNTIYF.

This rearrangement joins TRBV18 to TRBJ2-1, with a tentative D call TRBD1 (6 bases). CDR3 size: 12 residues. Germline-derived CDR1 and CDR2 are KGHSH and LQKENI. Trimming stripped 1 base from V and 8 bases from J, with 6 bases between. Here the CDR3 reads CASSPQGDEQFF. For the CDR3, the DNA is TGTGCCAGCTCACCACAGGGGGATGAGCAGTTCTTC. Using reference TRBV18 and TRBJ2-1 for the parts outside the CDR3, the full variable domain is NAGVMQNPRHLVRRRGQEARLRCSPMKGHSHVYWYRQLPEEGLKFMVYLQKENIIDESGMPKERFSAEFPKEGPSILRIQQVVRGDSAAYFCASSPQGDEQFFGPGTRLTVL.

This chain joins TRBV28 and TRBJ2-5; unclear D gene. Germline V gene sequence: CDR1 MDHEN, CDR2 SYDVKM. V was pared by 2 bases and J by 4 bases, with 11 bases between. The CDR3 is 14 residues long. This CDR3 reads CASSLEDRLETQYF. For the CDR3, the DNA is TGTGCCAGCAGTTTAGAAGATAGGTTAGAGACCCAGTACTTC.

The chain is built from TRBV18 and TRBJ1-2, with TRBD1 matching 9 bases. The CDR3 runs 17 residues. Germline V lookup: CDR1 KGHSH, CDR2 LQKENI. Trimming removed 2 bases from V and 3 bases from J; junction bases left unmatched: 10. CDR3 sequence: CASSPTGTGSNYYGYTF. CDR3 DNA sequence: TGTGCCAGCTCACCAACCGGGACAGGGTCGAATTACTATGGCTACACCTTC.

This clone showed up just a few times. This chain uses TRBV19 with TRBJ2-1; perhaps TRBD2 as D (6 bases). CDR1 and CDR2 from the germline V gene are LNHDA and SQIVND (reference sequence). The CDR3 length is 14 residues. Trimming stripped 7 bases from V and 1 base from J, with 11 bases between. In nucleotides, the CDR3 is TGTGCCAGTAAGCGGGCAGTGTCCTACAATGAGCAGTTCTTC. Its translation is CASKRAVSYNEQFF.

The chain is built from TRBV7-3 and TRBJ2-3, with no clear D. Trimming took 5 bases from V and 0 from J, leaving 12 bases between them. Germline loops: CDR1 SGHTA, CDR2 FQGTGA. The CDR3 has 15 residues. The chain's CDR3 is CASSPLARSTDTQYF. The CDR3 DNA follows: TGTGCCAGCAGCCCTTTGGCTCGCAGCACAGATACGCAGTATTTT.

The chain is built from TRBV7-9 and TRBJ2-1, with D uncertain. Germline values: CDR1 SEHNR, CDR2 FQNEAQ (reference sequence). This CDR3 spans 14 amino acids. The V end was cut by 6 bases, the J end by 4 bases, with 13 bases between. CDR3 in amino acids: CASSTDGQYNEQFF. DNA of the CDR3: TGTGCCAGCAGTACAGATGGTCAATACAATGAGCAGTTCTTC. Using reference TRBV7-9 and TRBJ2-1 for the parts outside the CDR3, the full variable domain is DTGVSQNPRHKITKRGQNVTFRCDPISEHNRLYWYRQTLGQGPEFLTYFQNEAQLEKSRLLSDRFSAERPKGSFSTLEIQRTEQGDSAMYLCASSTDGQYNEQFFGPGTRLTVL.

The genes are TRBV14 and TRBJ2-3, with a possible D match to TRBD2 (5 bases). With 3 bases removed from V and 4 bases from J, the gap between germline ends came to 14 bases. The germline gives CDR1 SGHDN, CDR2 FVKESK. The CDR3 runs 15 residues. DNA of the CDR3: TGTGCCAGCAGCCACCCTGGGAGTTTCCCAGATACGCAGTATTTT. As protein: CASSHPGSFPDTQYF.

This chain links TRBV19 with TRBJ1-1, with D possibly being TRBD1 (5 bases). The CDR3 loop spans 16 amino acids. The germline V gene encodes CDR1 LNHDA and CDR2 SQIVND (reference sequence). Trimming removed 6 bases at V and 1 base at J, with 18 bases between. The CDR3 bases are TGTGCCAGTAGAGGGGACGGGAGGTCAGGGAACACTGAAGCTTTCTTT. Its translation: CASRGDGRSGNTEAFF. Based on the CDR3 plus reference TRBV19 and TRBJ1-1, the full variable domain is DGGITQSPKYLFRKEGQNVTLSCEQNLNHDAMYWYRQDPGQGLRLIYYSQIVNDFQKGDIAEGYSVSREKKESFPLTVTSAQKNPTAFYLCASRGDGRSGNTEAFFGQGTRLTVV.

The rearrangement uses TRBV5-6 and TRBJ1-5; TRBD1 matches 9 bases. V lost 4 bases and J lost 5; bases outside the gene matches: 7. The germline V gene encodes CDR1 SGHDT and CDR2 YYEEEE. The CDR3 is made up of 15 amino acids. The CDR3 loop is CASSPSGTGYQPQHF. CDR3 DNA: TGTGCCAGCAGCCCTTCCGGGACAGGGTATCAGCCCCAGCATTTT. The whole variable domain, filled in from reference TRBV5-6 and TRBJ1-5, reads DAGVTQSPTHLIKTRGQQVTLRCSPKSGHDTVSWYQQALGQGPQFIFQYYEEEERQRGNFPDRFSGHQFPNYSSELNVNALLLGDSALYLCASSPSGTGYQPQHFGDGTRLSIL.

Regarding this clone: An end of the junction does not agree with germline; a read error may underlie this. The CDR3 DNA is TGTGCCAGCAGCCTGAAGCTGGACCTCCACTTC. Amino acid sequence: CASSLKLDLHF. The chain uses TRBV5-6 and TRBJ2-5; no firm D call. This CDR3 spans 11 amino acids. Germline values: CDR1 SGHDT, CDR2 YYEEEE.

The CDR3 DNA follows: TGTGCCAGCAGGACTCTTAGCTCTGGAAACACCATATATTTT. Translated, it gives CASRTLSSGNTIYF. The J gene is TRBJ1-3, the V gene TRBV5-6; D gene ambiguous. V lost 5 bases and J 0 bases, leaving 9 bases between the germline ends. This CDR3 has 14 residues. Germline assignment: CDR1 SGHDT and CDR2 YYEEEE.